This T cell receptor beta chain was retrieved from a study of blood T cell repertoires in COVID-19. Overall study context: The United States, Italy and Spain were the sources of the acute and convalescent COVID-19 samples. The analysed material was cDNA or gDNA that came from T cells, B-cell-depleted T cells, or PBMCs.

V lost 2 bases and J lost 3; bases outside the gene matches: 9. This CDR3 region has 15 residues. The germline CDR1 and CDR2 sequences are GTSNPN and SVGIG (reference sequence). This clone was observed at least ten times. In the authors' workflow: Researchers report that nucleated cell counts were estimated from reference gene primer amplification. Profiling relied on immunoSEQ multiplex PCR, and the TCRdb table lists in-frame clones only, not all of them. From that table come the V and J calls and clone size; the DNA was used to work out D and trimming. Of just over 200,000 clones in the sample, 80% are singletons; the top ten hold less than 7%.

Sequenced input: peripheral blood. The receptor comes from a woman in her 70s with acute or convalescent COVID-19. The chain is built from TRBV30 and TRBJ1-1, with 7 nucleotides matching TRBD1. This CDR3 is CAWSNTGVGYTEAFF. The CDR3, as DNA: TGTGCCTGGAGTAACACAGGGGTTGGGTACACTGAAGCTTTCTTT.